This T cell receptor (beta chain) was sequenced for a study of CD8 T cells in ankylosing spondylitis. The study, taken as a whole, reports: Earlier literature documents some of the motif variants in reactive arthritis synovial fluid and blood. Clones linked to disease were reported to show significant enrichment in matched ankylosing spondylitis synovial fluid. Seemingly distinctive of ankylosing spondylitis blood was a TCR beta motif formed by eight highly homologous variants. Disease-linked clones had a CD8+ phenotype and relatively low frequency in peripheral blood.

This clonotype was seen only a few times. Its antigen is unidentified. V lost 6 bases and J lost 7, with 13 bases in between. CDR3 length: 13 amino acids. Germline CDR1 reads LNHDA; CDR2 reads SQIVND (reference sequence). Libraries of TCR beta came from quantitative 5'-RACE with molecular barcodes. TCRdb reprocessed the 5' RACE reads with MiXCR, giving one entry per CDR3 protein. The profile shows a few hundred thousand distinct CDR3 sequences, more than 9.5% of them singletons. The chain links TRBV19 to TRBJ2-1; D may be TRBD2 (5 bases). The source is a male donor with ankylosing spondylitis. Sequencing input: blood, either unsorted or a sorted T cell fraction (not recorded which). As DNA, the CDR3 is TGTGCCAGTAGAGGTCCTAGCAGGAATGAGCAGTTCTTC. Encoded protein: CASRGPSRNEQFF.